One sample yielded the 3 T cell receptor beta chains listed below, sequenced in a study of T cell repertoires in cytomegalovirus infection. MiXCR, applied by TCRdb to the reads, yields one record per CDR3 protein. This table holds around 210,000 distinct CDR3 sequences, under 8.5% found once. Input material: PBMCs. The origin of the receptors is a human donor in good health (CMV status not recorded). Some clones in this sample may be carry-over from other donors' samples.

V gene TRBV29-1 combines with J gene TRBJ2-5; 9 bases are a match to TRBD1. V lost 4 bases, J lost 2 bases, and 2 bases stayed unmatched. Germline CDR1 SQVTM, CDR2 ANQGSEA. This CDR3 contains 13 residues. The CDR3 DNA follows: TGCAGCGTTGTGACAGGGGGACAAGAGACCCAGTACTTC. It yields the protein CSVVTGGQETQYF.

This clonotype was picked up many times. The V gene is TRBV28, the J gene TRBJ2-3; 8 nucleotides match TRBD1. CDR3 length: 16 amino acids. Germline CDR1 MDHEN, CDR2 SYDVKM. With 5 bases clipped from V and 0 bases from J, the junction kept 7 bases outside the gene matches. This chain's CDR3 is CASSTLRGPSTDTQYF. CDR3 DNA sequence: TGTGCCAGCAGTACCCTCAGGGGGCCTAGCACAGATACGCAGTATTTT.

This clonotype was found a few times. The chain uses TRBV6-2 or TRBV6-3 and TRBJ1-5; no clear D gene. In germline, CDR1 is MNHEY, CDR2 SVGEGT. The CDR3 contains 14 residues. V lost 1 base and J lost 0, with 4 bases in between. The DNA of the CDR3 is TGTGCCAGCAGTTACTTAACTAGCAATCAGCCCCAGCATTTT. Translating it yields CASSYLTSNQPQHF.